Shown below are 16 T cell receptor beta chains from a single sample sequenced in a study of CD8 T cells in Susac syndrome. When the RNA was reverse transcribed, random hexamers were used with an input of roughly 0.45 to 1 ug. TCRdb fed the immunoSEQ multiplex PCR reads into MiXCR, producing one record per CDR3 protein. The table lists fewer than 200,000 distinct CDR3 sequences, approximately 95% of them singletons. Input material: CD8+ T cells from PBMCs. The receptors come from a human donor with multiple sclerosis.

V gene TRBV11-2 combines with J gene TRBJ2-7, with TRBD2 matching over 7 bases. CDR3 length: 13 residues. The germline V gene encodes CDR1 SGHAT and CDR2 FQNNGV. Trimming cost V 5 bases and J 3 bases; bases outside gene matches: 4. The CDR3 coding sequence is TGTGCCAGCAGCGCCGGACTAGACTACGAGCAGTACTTC. It specifies CASSAGLDYEQYF. Based on the CDR3 plus reference TRBV11-2 and TRBJ2-7, the full variable domain is EAGVAQSPRYKIIEKRQSVAFWCNPISGHATLYWYQQILGQGPKLLIQFQNNGVVDDSQLPKDRFSAERLKGVDSTLKIQPAKLEDSAVYLCASSAGLDYEQYFGPGTRLTVT.

The rearrangement links TRBV13 to TRBJ2-3; D might be TRBD2 (5 bases). V lost 2 bases and J 4 bases, leaving 16 bases between the germline ends. The CDR3 runs to 16 residues. Germline V gene sequence: CDR1 PRHDT, CDR2 FYEKMQ (reference sequence). CDR3 in amino acids: CASSLSSGGWADTQYF. CDR3 DNA sequence: TGTGCCAGCAGCTTAAGTTCCGGAGGATGGGCAGATACGCAGTATTTT. Drawing the rest from reference TRBV13 and TRBJ2-3, the complete variable domain is AAGVIQSPRHLIKEKRETATLKCYPIPRHDTVYWYQQGPGQDPQFLISFYEKMQSDKGSIPDRFSAQQFSDYHSELNMSSLELGDSALYFCASSLSSGGWADTQYFGPGTRLTVL.

The chain uses TRBV6-5 and TRBJ2-5; D perhaps matches TRBD1 (5 bases). CDR3 length: 14 amino acids. Trimming stripped 0 bases from V and 2 bases from J, with 7 bases between. Per the germline V gene, CDR1 is MNHEY and CDR2 is SVGAGI. CDR3 amino acids: CASSYSRQQETQYF. For the CDR3, the DNA is TGTGCCAGCAGTTACTCGAGACAGCAAGAGACCCAGTACTTC.

The gene calls are TRBV13 and TRBJ2-7; D tentatively fits TRBD1 or TRBD2 (6 bases each). The germline V gene has CDR1 PRHDT and CDR2 FYEKMQ (reference sequence). V gave up 3 bases and J gave up 7 bases, with 19 bases separating them. The CDR3 consists of 15 residues. This CDR3 is CASSFPTGAVREQYF. In DNA, the CDR3 is TGTGCCAGCAGCTTCCCCACGGGGGCGGTTCGGGAGCAGTACTTC.

This chain uses TRBV12-3 or TRBV12-4 with TRBJ2-1, with 7 bases aligning to TRBD2. The CDR3 sequence is 13 residues long. J gave up 3 bases and V 11 bases, and 7 bases lay outside the gene matches. CDR3 sequence: CAGGGNIYNEQFF. CDR3 DNA sequence: TGTGCCGGCGGGGGAAACATCTACAATGAGCAGTTCTTC.

The V call is TRBV30, the J call TRBJ2-1, with 9 bases fitting TRBD2. The J segment lost 1 base and the V segment lost 1 base, leaving 2 bases of the junction unmatched. CDR1 is GTSNPN and CDR2 is SVGIG in the germline V gene (reference sequence). This CDR3 contains 15 residues. The CDR3 DNA follows: TGTGCCTGGAGTGGTAGCGGGAGATCCTACAATGAGCAGTTCTTC. Residues: CAWSGSGRSYNEQFF.

V is TRBV20-1 and J is TRBJ1-2; D gene ambiguous. Trimming pared 3 bases from V and 0 bases from J, leaving 8 bases between. CDR1 is DFQATT and CDR2 is SNEGSKA in the germline V gene (reference sequence). The CDR3 runs 13 residues. As DNA, the CDR3 is TGCAGTGCTAGCGTACATCCTAACTATGGCTACACCTTC. Its translation: CSASVHPNYGYTF.

The V call is TRBV20-1, the J call TRBJ1-6; tentative D call: TRBD1 (6 bases). The V and J ends lost 6 bases and 0 bases respectively, with 21 bases between them. The CDR3 has 18 amino acids. Germline V gives CDR1 DFQATT, CDR2 SNEGSKA (reference sequence). CDR3 nucleotide sequence: TGCAGTGCCAGAATGGGGGCGGGACTTAGCTCCTATAATTCACCCCTCCACTTT. This codes for CSARMGAGLSSYNSPLHF.

The chain employs TRBV13 and TRBJ1-2; perhaps TRBD1 as D (6 bases). The V end lost 5 bases, the J end lost 6 bases, and 16 bases lay between the germline ends. Germline V gene sequence: CDR1 PRHDT, CDR2 FYEKMQ (reference sequence). This CDR3 is 14 amino acids long. The CDR3 reads CASSQNRVWDGYTF. CDR3 in DNA: TGTGCCAGCAGCCAAAACAGGGTTTGGGATGGCTACACCTTC.

The chain recombines TRBV3-1 with TRBJ1-5; D possibly corresponds to TRBD1 (5 bases). Trimming took 4 bases from V and 0 from J, leaving 13 bases between them. CDR1 LGHDT and CDR2 YNNKEL come from the germline V gene (reference sequence). The CDR3 length is 16 residues. The CDR3 bases are TGTGCCAGCAGCCCAGGGACGGAGTATAGCAATCAGCCCCAGCATTTT. Encoded protein: CASSPGTEYSNQPQHF.

The V gene is TRBV5-6, the J gene TRBJ1-1; D gene unclear. V was shortened by 0 bases and J by 0 bases, with 3 bases between the two germline ends. Germline V gives CDR1 SGHDT, CDR2 YYEEEE. The CDR3 runs to 13 residues. CDR3 bases: TGTGCCAGCAGCTTGGACCTGAACACTGAAGCTTTCTTT. Encoded protein: CASSLDLNTEAFF. Full variable domain (remainder filled in from reference TRBV5-6 and TRBJ1-1): DAGVTQSPTHLIKTRGQQVTLRCSPKSGHDTVSWYQQALGQGPQFIFQYYEEEERQRGNFPDRFSGHQFPNYSSELNVNALLLGDSALYLCASSLDLNTEAFFGQGTRLTVV.

The chain uses TRBV2 and TRBJ1-2; D call uncertain. V lost 8 bases, J lost 4 bases, and 8 bases lay in between. CDR1 is SNHLY, CDR2 FYNNEI, per germline. This CDR3 is 11 amino acids long. As DNA, the CDR3 is TGTGCCAGCTTGGACGGCTATGGCTACACCTTC. Its translation: CASLDGYGYTF.

The rearrangement links TRBV4-1 to TRBJ1-2; D gene ambiguous. This CDR3 has 12 amino acids. From germline, CDR1 is MGHRA and CDR2 YSYEKL. Trimming took off 1 base at V and 7 bases at J, with 7 bases between the two ends. The CDR3, as DNA: TGCGCCAGCAGCCAAGGGGAACCTGGCTACACCTTC. This sequence encodes CASSQGEPGYTF.

This sequence joins TRBV20-1 and TRBJ2-3, with 8 bases identical to TRBD1. V gave up 5 bases and J gave up 0 bases; unmatched junction bases: 7. The germline gives CDR1 DFQATT, CDR2 SNEGSKA (reference sequence). The CDR3 extends over 15 amino acids. The CDR3 DNA is TGCAGTGCTCCCTACAGGGGGTCTAGCACAGATACGCAGTATTTT. Translating gives CSAPYRGSSTDTQYF.

This rearrangement joins TRBV11-1 to TRBJ2-3; 8 positions match TRBD2. The CDR3 consists of 20 residues. CDR1 and CDR2 from the germline V gene are SGHAT and FQDESV (reference sequence). Trimming at V came to 6 bases and at J to 1 base, leaving 21 bases not matched to a gene. The CDR3 DNA sequence: TGTGCCAGCAGTTCTAGCGGGTCTAGCGCCAATCTGATTGGCACAGATACGCAGTATTTT. Amino acid sequence: CASSSSGSSANLIGTDTQYF.

The gene calls are TRBV29-1 and TRBJ2-7; D is unresolved. CDR1 SQVTM and CDR2 ANQGSEA come from the germline V gene. The CDR3 has 13 amino acids. Trimming left V 4 bases short and J 0 bases short, with 10 bases between. The DNA of the CDR3 is TGCAGCGTTGGGACCGCCCCCTCCTACGAGCAGTACTTC. The encoded protein is CSVGTAPSYEQYF.